Described below is a single TCR beta chain sequence and its context. Here immunoSEQ multiplex PCR was the method, and the copy in TCRdb shows in-frame clones only, minus some. The sample shows fewer than 250,000 clones, over 70% of them seen only once. These data belong to a study of blood T cell repertoires in COVID-19. Germline values: CDR1 SGHRS, CDR2 YFSETQ. V trimming: 0 bases; J trimming: 4 bases; junction bases outside the gene matches: 5. The CDR3 contains 15 residues. This receptor was identified in a man aged 55 to 70 with acute or convalescent COVID-19. The chain has TRBV5-1 and TRBJ2-7, with TRBD1 matching 9 bases. Sequencing input: peripheral blood. The CDR3 DNA sequence: TGCGCCAGCAGCTTGGAGGGGACAGGGAGTTACGAGCAGTACTTC. It translates to CASSLEGTGSYEQYF.